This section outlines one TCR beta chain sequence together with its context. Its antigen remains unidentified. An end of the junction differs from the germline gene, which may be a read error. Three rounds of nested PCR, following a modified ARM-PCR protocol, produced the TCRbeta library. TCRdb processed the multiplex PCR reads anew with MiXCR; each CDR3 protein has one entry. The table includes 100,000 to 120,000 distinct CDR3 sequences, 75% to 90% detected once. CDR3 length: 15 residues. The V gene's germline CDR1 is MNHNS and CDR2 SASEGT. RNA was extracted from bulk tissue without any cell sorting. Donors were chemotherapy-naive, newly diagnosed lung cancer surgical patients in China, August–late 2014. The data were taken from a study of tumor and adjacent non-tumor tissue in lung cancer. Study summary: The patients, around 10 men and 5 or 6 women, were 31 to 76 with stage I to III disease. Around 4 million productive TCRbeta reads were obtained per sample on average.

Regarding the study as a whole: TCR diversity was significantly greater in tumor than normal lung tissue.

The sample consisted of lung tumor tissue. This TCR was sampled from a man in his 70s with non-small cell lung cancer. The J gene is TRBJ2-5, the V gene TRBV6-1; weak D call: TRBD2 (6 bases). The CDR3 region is CASSDSAAGRETQYF. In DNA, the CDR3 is TGTGCGAGCAGTGATAGCGCTGCGGGGCGGGAGACCCAGTACTTC.